A single sample is the source of the 25 T cell receptor beta chains below, sequenced in a study of blood T cell repertoires in COVID-19. Profiling relied on immunoSEQ multiplex PCR, and the TCRdb table lists in-frame clones only, not all of them. The data contain 200,000 to 300,000 clones, almost 90% of them singletons. Sequenced material: peripheral blood. Source of these receptors: a man older than 75 with acute or convalescent COVID-19.

The CDR3 protein is CATSRDKVQGGTGELFF. The CDR3 DNA is TGTGCCACCAGCAGAGATAAAGTCCAGGGCGGCACCGGGGAGCTGTTTTTT. The chain combines TRBV15 with TRBJ2-2, with a weak D call TRBD1 (5 bases). This CDR3 region has 17 residues. Germline values: CDR1 LNHNV, CDR2 YYDKDF (reference sequence). Trimming took 0 bases from V and 4 from J, leaving 15 bases between them.

The rearrangement links TRBV10-3 to TRBJ1-1, with 7 bases aligning to TRBD1. Germline CDR1 and CDR2: ENHRY and SYGVKD. V lost 1 base and J lost 5; bases outside the gene matches: 10. The CDR3 runs 16 residues. CDR3 DNA sequence: TGTGCCATCAGTGAGTGGGACAGTAAGGTAGGGACTGAAGCTTTCTTT. Amino acids: CAISEWDSKVGTEAFF.

The chain combines TRBV10-3 with TRBJ2-7; a weak D match, TRBD1 (6 bases). Trimming left V 5 bases short and J 4 bases short, with 12 bases between. The germline gives CDR1 ENHRY, CDR2 SYGVKD. The CDR3 covers 13 residues. Here the CDR3 reads CAISPDSIYEQYF. CDR3 sequence (DNA): TGTGCCATCAGTCCGGACAGCATTTACGAGCAGTACTTC.

The chain couples TRBV19 to TRBJ2-1, with 11 bases aligning to TRBD2. Trimming took 5 bases from V and 2 from J; bases not matched to a gene: 5. Germline V gene sequence: CDR1 LNHDA, CDR2 SQIVND (reference sequence). The CDR3 spans 16 residues. The CDR3 DNA is TGTGCCAGTAGTCCCCGACTAGCGGGACCCTACAATGAGCAGTTCTTC. Residues: CASSPRLAGPYNEQFF.

V and J are TRBV6-2 or TRBV6-3 and TRBJ2-4; no definite D call. The CDR3 runs to 12 residues. Trimming left V 2 bases short and J 6 bases short, with 5 bases between. In germline, CDR1 is MNHEY, CDR2 SVGEGT. CDR3 protein: CASSYNRNIQYF. The DNA of the CDR3 is TGTGCCAGCAGTTACAACAGAAACATTCAGTACTTC.

The gene calls are TRBV18 and TRBJ2-1; TRBD1 aligns across 8 bases. This CDR3 is built from 16 residues. The V gene end was trimmed by 3 bases and the J gene end by 6 bases; junction bases not matched to a gene: 10. CDR1 is KGHSH and CDR2 is LQKENI in the germline V gene. DNA for the CDR3: TGTGCCAGCTCACCGCAGGGGGCCCAAGGATCCAATGAGCAGTTCTTC. Its protein product is CASSPQGAQGSNEQFF.

The chain carries TRBV5-1 and TRBJ1-1; 11 positions match TRBD1. This CDR3 comprises 16 residues. The germline CDR1 and CDR2 sequences are SGHRS and YFSETQ. Trimming took 1 base from V and 3 from J; bases not matched to a gene: 5. The CDR3 is CASSLRTGGQDTEAFF. CDR3 nucleotides: TGCGCCAGCAGCTTGAGGACAGGGGGCCAGGACACTGAAGCTTTCTTT.

This chain joins TRBV6-5 and TRBJ1-6; no clear D gene. Germline CDR1 is MNHEY and CDR2 is SVGAGI. The CDR3 length is 12 residues. The V gene lost 4 bases and the J gene lost 8 bases, with 6 bases spanning the gap. The CDR3 reads CASSSGYSPLHF. The DNA for the CDR3 is TGTGCCAGCAGTTCCGGGTATTCACCCCTCCACTTT.

The J gene is TRBJ2-1, the V gene TRBV27, with D perhaps matching TRBD2 (5 bases). This CDR3 contains 13 residues. The germline V gene encodes CDR1 MNHEY and CDR2 SMNVEV (reference sequence). V was shortened by 2 bases and J by 8 bases, with 10 bases between the two germline ends. The CDR3 bases are TGTGCCAGCAGTTTAGGGAGATTAGATGAGCAGTTCTTC. Amino acids: CASSLGRLDEQFF.

The chain uses TRBV6-5 and TRBJ2-7, with D possibly matching TRBD2 (5 bases). Germline loops: CDR1 MNHEY, CDR2 SVGAGI. This CDR3 region has 15 residues. V was cut by 6 bases and J by 4 bases, with 19 bases left in between. For the CDR3, the DNA is TGTGCCAGCAGCGCCGGGTTCGGAGGTGGGTACGAGCAGTACTTC. It encodes CASSAGFGGGYEQYF.

The chain is built from TRBV5-1 and TRBJ2-7; 14 nucleotides match TRBD2. After removal of 4 bases from V and 5 bases from J, the junction contained 5 bases not matched to a gene. CDR1 and CDR2 (germline): SGHRS, YFSETQ. The CDR3 is 15 amino acids. The DNA of the CDR3 is TGCGCCAGCAGCCCGGGACTAGCGGGAGCCAACGAGCAGTACTTC. This encodes CASSPGLAGANEQYF. Complete variable domain (other parts from reference TRBV5-1 and TRBJ2-7): KAGVTQTPRYLIKTRGQQVTLSCSPISGHRSVSWYQQTPGQGLQFLFEYFSETQRNKGNFPGRFSGRQFSNSRSEMNVSTLELGDSALYLCASSPGLAGANEQYFGPGTRLTVT.

The chain joins TRBV5-4 to TRBJ1-2; possible D gene TRBD1, 5 bases. Germline V gene data show CDR1 as SGHNT and CDR2 as YYREEE (reference sequence). The CDR3 is 12 amino acids. Trimming pared 1 base from V and 5 bases from J, leaving 6 bases between. The CDR3 sequence is CASSLTGYGYTF. The CDR3 DNA follows: TGTGCCAGCAGCTTGACAGGTTATGGCTACACCTTC.

In its sample, this clone was seen a few times. This chain connects TRBV4-2 to TRBJ1-6, with D tentatively TRBD1 (5 bases). V was clipped by 1 base and J by 10 bases, with 23 bases between them. The CDR3 extends over 18 amino acids. Germline V gene lookup returns CDR1 LGHNA and CDR2 YNFKEQ. The CDR3 nucleotides read TGTGCCAGCAGCCAAGTAGCGGGAGGGGCAGGGAGAGGATCACCCCTCCACTTT. This encodes CASSQVAGGAGRGSPLHF.

V gene TRBV5-6 combines with J gene TRBJ2-3, with TRBD2 matching over 8 bases. Germline V CDR1 and CDR2: SGHDT, YYEEEE. CDR3 length: 16 residues. J lost 4 bases, V lost 0 bases, and 7 bases had no gene match. The DNA of the CDR3 is TGTGCCAGCAGCTTGGTGCTTGCGGGAGGCGCAGATACGCAGTATTTT. This gives the protein CASSLVLAGGADTQYF.

The V gene is TRBV6-1, the J gene TRBJ2-7, with D possibly being TRBD1 (6 bases). Trimming cost V 1 base and J 3 bases, with 10 bases left between them. This CDR3 comprises 14 residues. Germline-derived CDR1 and CDR2 are MNHNS and SASEGT. The CDR3 reads CASSEGQVYYEQYF. As DNA, the CDR3 is TGTGCCAGCAGTGAAGGACAGGTGTACTACGAGCAGTACTTC.

The genes are TRBV4-1 and TRBJ1-2, with 10 bases lining up with TRBD1. The V gene's germline CDR1 is MGHRA and CDR2 YSYEKL. The trim removed 4 bases at V and 0 bases at J, leaving 11 bases unmatched. This CDR3 contains 18 residues. The CDR3 sequence is CASSRDRGRNPTNYGYTF. The CDR3 DNA is TGCGCCAGCAGCCGAGACAGGGGGCGAAACCCCACTAACTATGGCTACACCTTC.

The chain couples TRBV7-9 to TRBJ2-2, with TRBD2 matching 7 bases. From germline, CDR1 is SEHNR and CDR2 FQNEAQ (reference sequence). The CDR3 totals 17 residues. With 2 bases clipped from V and 3 bases from J, the junction kept 9 bases outside the gene matches. CDR3 loop: CASSLPLRGRDTGELFF. In nucleotides, the CDR3 is TGTGCCAGCAGCTTACCCTTAAGAGGGAGGGACACCGGGGAGCTGTTTTTT.

The V and J genes are TRBV28 and TRBJ2-1, with 10 bases fitting TRBD2. V lost 3 bases and J lost 11; bases outside the gene matches: 19. The CDR3 extends over 18 amino acids. From germline, CDR1 is MDHEN and CDR2 SYDVKM. CDR3 DNA: TGTGCCAGCAGTTTCAGCGGGGGGGCCCGAACCCTGAACACAAAGCAGTTCTTC. Amino acids: CASSFSGGARTLNTKQFF.

V is TRBV7-6 and J is TRBJ2-3, with TRBD2 matching 10 bases. Trimming removed 4 bases from V and 2 bases from J; junction bases left unmatched: 3. Germline CDR1 reads SGHVS; CDR2 reads FNYEAQ. The CDR3 has 15 amino acids. The DNA of the CDR3 is TGTGCCAGCAGCTCCACTAGCGGGAACACAGATACGCAGTATTTT. Protein product: CASSSTSGNTDTQYF.

J is TRBJ2-5 and V is TRBV3-1 (or the pseudogene TRBV3-2), with 8 positions matching TRBD2. The germline V gene encodes CDR1 LGHDT and CDR2 YNNKEL (reference sequence). With V trimmed by 5 bases and J by 4 bases, 9 bases remained unmatched. The CDR3 spans 15 residues. The CDR3 spells CASSETGGPGETQYF. The CDR3 bases are TGTGCCAGCAGCGAAACGGGGGGGCCAGGAGAGACCCAGTACTTC.

The chain employs TRBV24-1 and TRBJ2-7; 9 bases align to TRBD1. CDR3 length equals 14 residues. The germline CDR1 and CDR2 sequences are KGHDR and SFDVKD. The J segment lost 2 bases and the V segment lost 7 bases, leaving 5 bases of the junction unmatched. The CDR3 protein is CATSRTGDTYEQYF. The CDR3 region has the DNA TGTGCCACCAGCCGGACAGGGGACACCTACGAGCAGTACTTC.

V and J are TRBV19 and TRBJ2-3, with 7 positions matching TRBD2. CDR1 LNHDA and CDR2 SQIVND come from the germline V gene (reference sequence). V trimming: 6 bases; J trimming: 1 base; junction bases outside the gene matches: 4. The CDR3 is 14 residues long. CDR3 sequence: CASSVTSGTDTQYF. The CDR3 coding sequence is TGTGCCAGTAGCGTAACTAGCGGCACAGATACGCAGTATTTT.

This clone was observed a few times. The chain carries TRBV7-6 and TRBJ1-5; TRBD1 might be the D (6 bases). V was trimmed by 5 bases and J by 7 bases, leaving 12 bases between them. The CDR3 contains 13 residues. CDR1 and CDR2 from the germline V gene are SGHVS and FNYEAQ. The CDR3 here is CASSINQGQPQHF. The CDR3 nucleotides are TGTGCCAGCAGCATCAATCAGGGGCAGCCCCAGCATTTT.

This sequence joins TRBV7-9 and TRBJ1-3; tentatively, D is TRBD1 (6 bases). This CDR3 spans 14 amino acids. Trimming stripped 6 bases from V and 4 bases from J, with 13 bases between. The germline gives CDR1 SEHNR, CDR2 FQNEAQ (reference sequence). The CDR3 spells CASRPQGKGNTIYF. CDR3 nucleotides: TGTGCCAGCAGACCGCAGGGGAAAGGAAACACCATATATTTT.

The chain uses TRBV29-1 and TRBJ2-5; 9 bases match TRBD1. Trimming took 4 bases from V and 7 from J; bases not matched to a gene: 7. The CDR3 spans 13 residues. Germline loops: CDR1 SQVTM, CDR2 ANQGSEA. The CDR3 here is CSVGDREWGTQYF. The CDR3 DNA follows: TGCAGCGTTGGGGACAGGGAATGGGGGACCCAGTACTTC.